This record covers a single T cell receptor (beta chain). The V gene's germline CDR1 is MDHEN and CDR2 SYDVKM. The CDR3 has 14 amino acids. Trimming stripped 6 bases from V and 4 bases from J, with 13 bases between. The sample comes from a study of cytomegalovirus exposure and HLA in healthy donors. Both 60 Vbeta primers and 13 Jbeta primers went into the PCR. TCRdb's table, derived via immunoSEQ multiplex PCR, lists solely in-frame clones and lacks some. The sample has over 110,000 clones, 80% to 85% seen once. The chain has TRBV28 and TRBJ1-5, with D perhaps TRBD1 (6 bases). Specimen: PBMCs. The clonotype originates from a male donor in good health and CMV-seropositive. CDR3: CASRGAEENQPQHF. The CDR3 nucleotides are TGTGCCAGCAGGGGGGCAGAGGAAAATCAGCCCCAGCATTTT.